Reported below is one T cell receptor (beta chain). Its cognate antigen is unknown. The V and J ends lost 2 bases and 6 bases respectively, with 10 bases between them. Germline V gene sequence: CDR1 SGHTA, CDR2 FQGNSA. The CDR3 is made up of 14 amino acids. This sample stems from a study of identical twins. Study-wide results and caveats: Conclusions relied on cross-sectional statistical analysis, not following the same donors. Among beta out-of-frame sequences, excess sharing between twins appeared weaker.

TCRdb reprocessed the 5' RACE reads with MiXCR, giving one entry per CDR3 protein. The sample yields roughly 770,000 distinct CDR3 sequences, roughly 18% seen once. The sample was also linked to a second study, of T cells expressing NK-cell markers.

The chain carries TRBV7-2 and TRBJ2-2; no firm D call. This clonotype was obtained from a woman younger than 30 in good health. The sequenced sample was PBMCs. CDR3 sequence (DNA): TGTGCCAGCAGCTTATCTTATTTTTCCGGGGAGCTGTTTTTT. This sequence encodes CASSLSYFSGELFF.